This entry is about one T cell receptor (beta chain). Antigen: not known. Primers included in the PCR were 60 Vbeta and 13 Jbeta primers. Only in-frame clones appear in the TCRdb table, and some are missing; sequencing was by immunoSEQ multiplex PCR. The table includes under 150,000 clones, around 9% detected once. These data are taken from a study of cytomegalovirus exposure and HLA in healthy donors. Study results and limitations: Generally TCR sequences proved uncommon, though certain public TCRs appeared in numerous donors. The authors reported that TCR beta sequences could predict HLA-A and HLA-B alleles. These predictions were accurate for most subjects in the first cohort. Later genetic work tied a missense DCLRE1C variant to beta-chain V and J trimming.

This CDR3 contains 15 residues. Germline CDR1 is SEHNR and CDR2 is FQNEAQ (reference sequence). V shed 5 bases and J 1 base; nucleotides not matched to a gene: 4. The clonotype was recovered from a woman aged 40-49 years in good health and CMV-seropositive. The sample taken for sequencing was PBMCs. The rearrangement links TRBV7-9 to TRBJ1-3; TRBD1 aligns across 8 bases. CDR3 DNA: TGTGCCAGCAGCGACAGGGGAGCTTCTGGAAACACCATATATTTT. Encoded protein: CASSDRGASGNTIYF.